The rows below give T cell receptor beta chains drawn from one sample of a study of T-cell reconstitution after alpha-beta-depleted transplantation in children. TCRdb analysed the PCR reads with MiXCR anew, one entry per CDR3 protein. The table lists approximately 650,000 distinct CDR3 sequences, 13% of them singletons. The sequenced sample was PBMCs, obtained before TCRalphabeta/CD19-depleted stem cell transplant. All receptors derive from a girl aged 2 to 9 with congenital amegakaryocytic thrombocytopenia, due to receive a stem cell transplant. Each CDR3 is given with its conserved first and last residue. Each record gives: clone size, D gene, V gene, J gene, CDR3 DNA, CDR3 protein. A D gene is named only where the DNA matches it firmly. Clone size, where shown, is once, few, many, or a class for clones that have expanded.

many	-	TRBV29-1	TRBJ2-4	TGCAGCGTTGTGTCAGAAGCCAAAAACATTCAGTACTTC	CSVVSEAKNIQYF
few	-	TRBV2	TRBJ2-2	TGTGCCAGCACCCAGTCGGTGGTTACCGGGGAGCTGTTTTTT	CASTQSVVTGELFF
few	-	TRBV5-5	TRBJ1-2	TGTGCCAGCAGCTTGGCGTCGGCTTCCTATGGCTACACCTTC	CASSLASASYGYTF
many	-	TRBV4-1	TRBJ1-1	TGCGCCAGCAGATCCGCGCCCCGAGGCACTGAAGCTTTCTTT	CASRSAPRGTEAFF
many	-	TRBV20-1	TRBJ2-7	TGCAGTGCGGGCCCTAAGGACGAGCAGTACTTC	CSAGPKDEQYF
-	TRBD1	TRBV20-1	TRBJ2-7	TGCAGTGCTAGCTCTCGCGCCTCAACAGGGGGCATCGAGCAGTACTTC	CSASSRASTGGIEQYF
many	-	TRBV3-1	TRBJ1-2	TGTGCCAGCAGCCAAGAAAGTCGTAGAGGTTTCAATGGCTACACCTTC	CASSQESRRGFNGYTF
-	-	TRBV20-1	TRBJ2-1	TGCAGTGCTAGTTTCCAGGGGGGAACCCATGAGCAGTTCTTC	CSASFQGGTHEQFF
few	-	TRBV6-1	TRBJ1-2	TGTGCCAGCAGTGCGTACAGGTCTAACTATGGCTACACCTTC	CASSAYRSNYGYTF
-	-	TRBV6-2/TRBV6-3	TRBJ2-5	TGTGCCGTTGGTGGCGGGGACGAAGAGACCCAGTACTTC	CAVGGGDEETQYF
many	TRBD2	TRBV20-1	TRBJ2-4	TGCAGTGCTTCCTTAGCGGGAGGGGTAGCCAAAAACATTCAGTACTTC	CSASLAGGVAKNIQYF
many	TRBD2	TRBV20-1	TRBJ2-2	TGCAGTGCTCGCGTATTAAGCGGGAGGTCCGCGAACACCGGGGAGCTGTTTTTT	CSARVLSGRSANTGELFF
-	-	TRBV28	TRBJ2-2	TGTGCCAGCCAACTCTGGGGCGGTGTCTCCGGGGAGCTGTTTTTT	CASQLWGGVSGELFF
few	-	TRBV5-5	TRBJ2-3	TGTGCCAGCAGCTTGTACAACCTAAACACAGATACGCAGTATTTT	CASSLYNLNTDTQYF
few	-	TRBV27	TRBJ2-7	TGTGCCAGCAGCCCCCGACAGTTCTACGAGCAGTACTTC	CASSPRQFYEQYF
few	TRBD1	TRBV7-2	TRBJ2-7	TGTGCCAGCAGCACCGACCTTGGACAGGTACCCTACGAGCAGTACTTC	CASSTDLGQVPYEQYF
-	-	TRBV29-1	TRBJ2-1	TGCAGCGTTTTTCCCCGGGCCCCCTACAATGAGCAGTTCTTC	CSVFPRAPYNEQFF
many	TRBD2	TRBV20-1	TRBJ2-1	TGCAGTGCTAGCTTGGCTAGCGGGAGTCTTCCCAAGCAGTTCTTC	CSASLASGSLPKQFF
few	-	TRBV20-1	TRBJ2-3	TGCAGTGCTAGGTCTTCGGGTACGCAGTATTTT	CSARSSGTQYF
many	TRBD1	TRBV29-1	TRBJ2-5	TGCAGCGTTGTGGGACAGGGGCAAGAGACCCAGTACTTC	CSVVGQGQETQYF
many	-	TRBV27	TRBJ2-1	TGTGCCAGCAGTCAATTAGGCAATGAGCAGTTCTTC	CASSQLGNEQFF
-	TRBD2	TRBV5-1	TRBJ2-1	TGCGCCAGCAGCCCCGGACTAGCGGGAGGGCGGCAGTTCTTC	CASSPGLAGGRQFF
many	-	TRBV5-1	TRBJ2-1	TGCGCCAGCAGCGTAGTAGGGAGGAGCTCCTACAATGAGCAGTTCTTC	CASSVVGRSSYNEQFF
few	-	TRBV30	TRBJ2-5	TGTGCCTACGACAGGTTCCAAGAGACCCAGTACTTC	CAYDRFQETQYF
few	-	TRBV27	TRBJ2-5	TGTGCCAGCAGTCCCGGCACAGGGACCCTCCAAGAGACCCAGTACTTC	CASSPGTGTLQETQYF
few	TRBD1	TRBV5-1	TRBJ2-5	TGCGCCAGCAGCGCGGCCAGGACAGGGATATCTAAGACCCAGTACTTC	CASSAARTGISKTQYF
few	TRBD2	TRBV7-9	TRBJ2-1	TGTGCCAGCACCCCGTCGGTAGCGGGAGGTCTTGAGCAGTTCTTC	CASTPSVAGGLEQFF
-	-	TRBV28	TRBJ1-2	TGTGCCAGCAGCGAGATCGCTAACTATGGCGACACCTTC	CASSEIANYGDTF
-	-	TRBV4-2	TRBJ2-1	TGTGCCAGCAGCCAGAGAGACATTTACAATGAGCAGTTCTTC	CASSQRDIYNEQFF
many	-	TRBV2	TRBJ1-4	TGTGCCAGCAGTGAAGCCGGGCAGATAGGGGAAAAACTGTTTTTT	CASSEAGQIGEKLFF
-	-	TRBV29-1	TRBJ1-3	TGCAGCGCCCGGTATGGGGACACTGGAAACACCATATATTTT	CSARYGDTGNTIYF
-	-	TRBV4-2	TRBJ2-3	TGTGCCAGCAGCCAAGTTCTCCGGTTTGCGGATACGCAGTATTTT	CASSQVLRFADTQYF
-	-	TRBV7-8	TRBJ2-5	TGTGCCAGCAAGGCTCAAGAGACCCAGTACTTC	CASKAQETQYF
many	TRBD1	TRBV20-1	TRBJ2-7	TGCAGTGCTGGACAGGGGCTCTACGAGCAGTACTTC	CSAGQGLYEQYF
many	-	TRBV28	TRBJ2-3	TGTGCCAGCAGTCTACAGCGTCTCGGGGGCACAGATACGCAGTATTTT	CASSLQRLGGTDTQYF
few	-	TRBV29-1	TRBJ2-1	TGCAGCGTTGATAAGAATGAGCAGTTCTTC	CSVDKNEQFF
few	TRBD1	TRBV6-1	TRBJ1-2	TGTGCCAGCAGGAGAAATTACAGGGGTAACTATGGCTACACCTTC	CASRRNYRGNYGYTF
many	-	TRBV20-1	TRBJ1-5	TGCAGTGCGCTAAGGGAAGGCAATCAGCCCCAGCATTTT	CSALREGNQPQHF
-	-	TRBV7-2	TRBJ2-5	TGTGCCAGCAGCCGCCGTCCCGCGTACCAACAGACCCAGTACTTC	CASSRRPAYQQTQYF
many	-	TRBV20-1	TRBJ2-1	TGCAGTGCTCCAAACTACAATGAGCAGTTCTTC	CSAPNYNEQFF
-	TRBD2	TRBV7-9	TRBJ2-3	TGTGCCAGCAGCGCACTAGCGGGAGTTCGAGATACGCAGTATTTT	CASSALAGVRDTQYF
many	-	TRBV5-1	TRBJ2-1	TGCGCCAGCAGCTTAGATGCTGAGCAGTTCTTC	CASSLDAEQFF
-	TRBD1	TRBV20-1	TRBJ1-6	TGCAGTGCTAGCCGGGACAGGGGGCCATCACCCCTCCACTTT	CSASRDRGPSPLHF
-	TRBD2	TRBV5-1	TRBJ2-5	TGCGCCAGCAGCTTGACGGGACTAGTTGGAGAGACCCAGTACTTC	CASSLTGLVGETQYF
-	-	TRBV7-2	TRBJ1-3	TGTGCCAGCAGCTTTGACAGCTCTGGAAACACCATATATTTT	CASSFDSSGNTIYF
few	-	TRBV11-1	TRBJ2-5	TGTGCCAGCAGCTTAGAACGTTTGCGACTAGAATTCCAAGAGACCCAGTACTTC	CASSLERLRLEFQETQYF
many	-	TRBV5-6	TRBJ2-3	TGTGCCAGCAGCTTGCGTCAATTCTACACAGATACGCAGTATTTT	CASSLRQFYTDTQYF
many	-	TRBV6-5	TRBJ1-2	TGTGCCAGCAGTTCGTCGGGGAGTGGCTACACCTTC	CASSSSGSGYTF
-	-	TRBV20-1	TRBJ1-4	TGCAGTGCTGCCGGGGTTATGGGGAAACTGTTTTTT	CSAAGVMGKLFF
many	-	TRBV7-2	TRBJ2-7	TGTGCCAGCAGCTTAGTACATCTACACCACGAGCAGTACTTC	CASSLVHLHHEQYF
-	TRBD2	TRBV10-3	TRBJ2-7	TGTGCCATCAGTAACCTAGCGGAGACCTACGAGCAGTACTTC	CAISNLAETYEQYF
many	-	TRBV27	TRBJ2-1	TGTGCCAGCAGTTCCGACCAGGTGGGGGCGGGCGAGCAGTTCTTC	CASSSDQVGAGEQFF
few	TRBD1	TRBV15	TRBJ1-2	TGTGCCACCAGCAGAGAATCAGGGGGGGGGTATGGCTACACCTTC	CATSRESGGGYGYTF
few	TRBD2	TRBV12-3/TRBV12-4	TRBJ2-4	TGTGCCAGCAGTGGGGGTGGACTAGCTTTAAACATTCAGTACTTC	CASSGGGLALNIQYF
many	TRBD1	TRBV20-1	TRBJ2-3	TGCAGTGCTAGAGGGACAGGAGATACGCAGTATTTT	CSARGTGDTQYF
-	TRBD2	TRBV5-1	TRBJ2-1	TGCGCCAGCAGTCGACTAGCGGGAGGGCCGGGTCAGTTCTTC	CASSRLAGGPGQFF
many	TRBD2	TRBV12-3/TRBV12-4	TRBJ2-1	TGTGCCAGCACTCTCTTAGCGGGAGGGGGCGATGAGCAGTTCTTC	CASTLLAGGGDEQFF
-	-	TRBV18	TRBJ1-1	TGTGCCAGCTCACCATCGCTGGACACTGAAGCTTTCTTT	CASSPSLDTEAFF
-	TRBD1	TRBV14	TRBJ2-1	TGTGCCAGCAGCCAAGGACAGGGCTGGATTCGGTCCTACAATGAGCAGTTCTTC	CASSQGQGWIRSYNEQFF
few	TRBD2	TRBV2	TRBJ2-7	TGTGCCAGCATCCCAGCGGGAGTTTACGAGCAGTACTTC	CASIPAGVYEQYF